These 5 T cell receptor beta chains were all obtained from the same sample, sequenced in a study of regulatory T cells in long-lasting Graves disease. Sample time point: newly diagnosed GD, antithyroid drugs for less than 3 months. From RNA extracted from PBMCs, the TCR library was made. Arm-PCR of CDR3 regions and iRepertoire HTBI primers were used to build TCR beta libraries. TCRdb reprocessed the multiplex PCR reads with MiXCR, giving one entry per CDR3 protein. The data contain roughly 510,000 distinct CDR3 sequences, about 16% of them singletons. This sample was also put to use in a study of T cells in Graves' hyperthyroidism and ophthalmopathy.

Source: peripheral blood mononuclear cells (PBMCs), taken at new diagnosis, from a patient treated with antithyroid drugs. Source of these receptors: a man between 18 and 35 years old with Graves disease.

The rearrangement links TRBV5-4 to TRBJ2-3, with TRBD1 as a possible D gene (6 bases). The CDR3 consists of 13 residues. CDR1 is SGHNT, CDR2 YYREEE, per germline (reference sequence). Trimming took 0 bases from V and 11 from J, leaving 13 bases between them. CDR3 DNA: TGTGCCAGCAGCTTGGAACGGACAGAAGGGCAGTATTTT. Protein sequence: CASSLERTEGQYF. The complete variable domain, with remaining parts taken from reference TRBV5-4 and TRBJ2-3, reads ETGVTQSPTHLIKTRGQQVTLRCSSQSGHNTVSWYQQALGQGPQFIFQYYREEENGRGNFPPRFSGLQFPNYSSELNVNALELDDSALYLCASSLERTEGQYFGPGTRLTVL.

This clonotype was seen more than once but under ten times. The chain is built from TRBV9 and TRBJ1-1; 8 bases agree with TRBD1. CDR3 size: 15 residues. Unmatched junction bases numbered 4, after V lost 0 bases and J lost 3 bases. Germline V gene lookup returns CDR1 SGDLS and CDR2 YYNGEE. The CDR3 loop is CASSVVAGGHTEAFF. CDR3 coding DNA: TGTGCCAGCAGCGTAGTGGCAGGGGGCCACACTGAAGCTTTCTTT.

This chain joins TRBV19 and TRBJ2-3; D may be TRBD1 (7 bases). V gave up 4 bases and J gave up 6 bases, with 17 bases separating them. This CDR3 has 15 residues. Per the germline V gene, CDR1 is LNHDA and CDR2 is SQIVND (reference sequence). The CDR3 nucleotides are TGTGCCAGTAGTAGCAACAGGGGAGGAACGGATACGCAGTATTTT. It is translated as CASSSNRGGTDTQYF. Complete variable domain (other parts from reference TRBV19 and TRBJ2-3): DGGITQSPKYLFRKEGQNVTLSCEQNLNHDAMYWYRQDPGQGLRLIYYSQIVNDFQKGDIAEGYSVSREKKESFPLTVTSAQKNPTAFYLCASSSNRGGTDTQYFGPGTRLTVL.

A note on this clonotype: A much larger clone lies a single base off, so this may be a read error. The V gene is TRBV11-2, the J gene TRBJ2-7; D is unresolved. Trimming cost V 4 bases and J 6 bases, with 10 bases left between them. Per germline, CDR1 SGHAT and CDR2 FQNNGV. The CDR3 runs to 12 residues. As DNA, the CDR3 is TGTGCCAGCAGCTCTCCCACGGGCGAGCAGTACTTC. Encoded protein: CASSSPTGEQYF.

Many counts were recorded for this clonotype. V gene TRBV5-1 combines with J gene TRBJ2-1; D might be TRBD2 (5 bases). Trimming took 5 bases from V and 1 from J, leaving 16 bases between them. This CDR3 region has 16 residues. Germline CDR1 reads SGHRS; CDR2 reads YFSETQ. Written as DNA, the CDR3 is TGCGCCAGCAGAATAGCGCTGGGTGGATCCTACAATGAGCAGTTCTTC. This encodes CASRIALGGSYNEQFF.